The 7 T cell receptor beta chains below all came from one sample that was sequenced in a study of T cell responses to AZD1222 COVID-19 vaccine (dated by TCRdb to the early 2020s). Taken with the paper, the label for time point translates to: about 28 days (+/-7) after the second vaccine dose. The receptor library was made with the immunoSEQ multiplex PCR assay. In its TCRdb copy, this immuneACCESS table keeps in-frame sequences only and misses some clones. Where compared with another copy, unresolved V genes explain less than half of these, and the others have no known cause. This sample holds 100,000 or so clones; 80% to 95% were observed only once. The ten largest clones capture less than 4% of the sample. Sequences were derived from peripheral blood, sampled 28 days after the second AZD1222 dose. These receptors were taken from an adult who received the AZD1222 COVID-19 vaccine.

This rearrangement joins TRBV14 to TRBJ1-6; D gene ambiguous. The V gene's germline CDR1 is SGHDN and CDR2 FVKESK. The length of the CDR3 is 13 residues. V gave up 0 bases and J gave up 10 bases, with 7 bases separating them. CDR3 residues: CASSQDATSPLHF. CDR3 nucleotide sequence: TGTGCCAGCAGCCAAGACGCCACCTCACCCCTCCACTTT.

J is TRBJ2-1 and V is TRBV13; 10 nucleotides match TRBD2. Germline CDR1 is PRHDT and CDR2 is FYEKMQ (reference sequence). With 2 bases clipped from V and 9 bases from J, the junction kept 13 bases outside the gene matches. This CDR3 contains 17 residues. The CDR3 nucleotides read TGTGCCAGCAGCTTACACCTAAGCGGGGGGGTTGGTGGTGAGCAGTTCTTC. Translating gives CASSLHLSGGVGGEQFF.

The rearrangement uses TRBV30 and TRBJ1-1; D may be TRBD1 (6 bases). V was pared by 8 bases and J by 6 bases, with 13 bases between. Germline lookup yields CDR1 GTSNPN and CDR2 SVGIG (reference sequence). The CDR3 spans 11 residues. Here the CDR3 DNA reads TGTGCCGAGAACAAGGGGGCTGAAGCTTTCTTT. Protein sequence: CAENKGAEAFF.

V is TRBV19 and J is TRBJ2-6; weak D call: TRBD2 (6 bases). The germline V and J ends were trimmed by 6 bases and 0 bases, with 18 bases remaining between them. The CDR3 consists of 18 residues. Germline V gives CDR1 LNHDA, CDR2 SQIVND (reference sequence). The CDR3 coding sequence is TGTGCCAGTAGCATCGGGGGAGTAGGTCCCTCTGGGGCCAACGTCCTGACTTTC. Translating it yields CASSIGGVGPSGANVLTF.

This rearrangement joins TRBV19 to TRBJ2-2; 12 bases match TRBD1. The CDR3 is made up of 20 amino acids. V gave up 7 bases and J gave up 3 bases; unmatched junction bases: 18. Germline CDR1 and CDR2: LNHDA and SQIVND (reference sequence). CDR3 nucleotide sequence: TGTGCCAGTAAAGCTTGGCCCGGGACAGGGGGCTTCGGGTACACCGGGGAGCTGTTTTTT. Encoded protein: CASKAWPGTGGFGYTGELFF.

The gene calls are TRBV11-2 and TRBJ2-3; 11 nucleotides match TRBD2. The CDR3 extends over 14 amino acids. V lost 3 bases, J lost 4 bases, and 0 bases stayed unmatched. The germline V gene encodes CDR1 SGHAT and CDR2 FQNNGV. CDR3 sequence: CASSFSGGADTQYF. CDR3 coding DNA: TGTGCCAGCAGCTTTAGCGGGGGGGCAGATACGCAGTATTTT. The complete variable domain, with remaining parts taken from reference TRBV11-2 and TRBJ2-3, reads EAGVAQSPRYKIIEKRQSVAFWCNPISGHATLYWYQQILGQGPKLLIQFQNNGVVDDSQLPKDRFSAERLKGVDSTLKIQPAKLEDSAVYLCASSFSGGADTQYFGPGTRLTVL.

This chain joins TRBV28 and TRBJ2-3; 7 bases map to TRBD1. The CDR3 has 15 amino acids. The V gene end was trimmed by 2 bases and the J gene end by 6 bases; junction bases not matched to a gene: 8. Germline-derived CDR1 and CDR2 are MDHEN and SYDVKM. As DNA, the CDR3 is TGTGCCAGCAGTTTACAGGGGGAAAGCTTCGATACGCAGTATTTT. Translating it yields CASSLQGESFDTQYF.